This paragraph reports one TCR beta chain. Its recognized antigen is unknown. The sample holds no much larger clone one base away, and base qualities are not on file. The library was made by the immunoSEQ multiplex PCR assay. As stored in TCRdb, this immuneACCESS dataset retains in-frame rearrangements with V and J assigned. A fraction of the clones does not appear; measured against another copy, unresolved V genes explain less than half of the discrepancy, and the remainder lacks a known reason. This sample gives around 88,000 clones in total; around 92% of them show up just once. The ten largest clones take up about 2.7% of the sample. Cut back by 3 bases and 5 bases, the V and J ends lie 28 bases apart. The CDR3 runs 19 residues from the cysteine to the phenylalanine. Of all the DNA, just the CDR3 is kept, 57 bases in frame from base 1. CDR1 and CDR2, looked up from the germline V gene (reference sequence), are SGHAT and FQDESV.

This record belongs to a study of T cell changes during pregnancy in multiple sclerosis (dated by TCRdb to between 2018 and 2021). Regarding the complete study: Changes in the T cell repertoire over the course of pregnancy were examined in this study in women with multiple sclerosis.

The rearranged segments are TRBV11-1 and TRBJ2-5; TRBD2 might be the D gene, on 8 matching bases. The sequences come from peripheral blood, collected in the first trimester of pregnancy. The sequence came from a female donor with multiple sclerosis, enrolled in a pregnancy study. The sequenced DNA: TGTGCCAGCAGCTTGCCGAGACTAGCGTTAACAGGGGCTTGGGAGACCCAGTACTTC. This encodes CASSLPRLALTGAWETQYF.